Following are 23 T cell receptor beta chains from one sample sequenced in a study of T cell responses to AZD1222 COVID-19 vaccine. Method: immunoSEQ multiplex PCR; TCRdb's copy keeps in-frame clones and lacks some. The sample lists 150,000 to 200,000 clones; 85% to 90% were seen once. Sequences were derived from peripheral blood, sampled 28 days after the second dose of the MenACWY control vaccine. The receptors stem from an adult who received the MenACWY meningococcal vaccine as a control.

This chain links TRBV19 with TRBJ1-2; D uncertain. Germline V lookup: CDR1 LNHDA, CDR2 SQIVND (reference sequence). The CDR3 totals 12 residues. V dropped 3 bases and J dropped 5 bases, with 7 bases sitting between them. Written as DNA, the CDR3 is TGTGCCAGTAGTATCGTAGGTTATGGCTACACCTTC. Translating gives CASSIVGYGYTF.

In DNA, the CDR3 is TGTGCCAGCAGCCCCCCCGCAAGCCGGGCTAGTATGACTGAAGCTTTCTTT. Encoded protein: CASSPPASRASMTEAFF. The chain employs TRBV28 and TRBJ1-1; D is ambiguous. This CDR3 is built from 17 residues. Germline V gene lookup returns CDR1 MDHEN and CDR2 SYDVKM. V dropped 6 bases and J dropped 5 bases, with 25 bases sitting between them.

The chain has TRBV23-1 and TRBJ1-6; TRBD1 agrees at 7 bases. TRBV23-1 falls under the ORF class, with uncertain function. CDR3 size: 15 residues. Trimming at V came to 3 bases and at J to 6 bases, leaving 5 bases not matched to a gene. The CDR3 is CASSHHRGVNSPLHF. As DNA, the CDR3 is TGCGCCAGCAGTCACCACAGGGGTGTTAATTCACCCCTCCACTTT.

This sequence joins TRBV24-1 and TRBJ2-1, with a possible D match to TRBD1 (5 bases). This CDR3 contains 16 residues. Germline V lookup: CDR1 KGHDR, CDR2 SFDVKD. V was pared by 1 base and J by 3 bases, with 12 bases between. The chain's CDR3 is CATSDFGDQGYNEQFF. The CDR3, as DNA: TGTGCCACCAGTGATTTTGGAGACCAGGGCTACAATGAGCAGTTCTTC.

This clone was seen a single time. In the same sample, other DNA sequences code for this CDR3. DNA of the CDR3: TGCGCCAGCAGCAGGGGGATGAACACTGAAGCTTTCTTT. Encoded protein: CASSRGMNTEAFF. The rearrangement links TRBV5-1 to TRBJ1-1, with D perhaps matching TRBD1 (6 bases). The CDR3 has 13 residues. Trimming removed 4 bases at V and 0 bases at J, with 7 bases between. Germline assignment: CDR1 SGHRS and CDR2 YFSETQ.

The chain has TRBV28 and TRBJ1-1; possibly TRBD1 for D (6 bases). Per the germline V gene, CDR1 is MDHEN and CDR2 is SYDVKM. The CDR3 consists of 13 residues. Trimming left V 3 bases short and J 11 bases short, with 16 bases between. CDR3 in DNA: TGTGCCAGCAGTTTCCGGCACAGGGTTTCGGCTTTCTTT. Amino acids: CASSFRHRVSAFF.

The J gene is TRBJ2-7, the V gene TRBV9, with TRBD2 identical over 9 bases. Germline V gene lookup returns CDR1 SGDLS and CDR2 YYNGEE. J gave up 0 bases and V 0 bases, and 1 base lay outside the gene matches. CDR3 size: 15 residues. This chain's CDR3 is CASSVGSGGSYEQYF. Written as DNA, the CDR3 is TGTGCCAGCAGCGTAGGTAGCGGGGGCTCCTACGAGCAGTACTTC.

This chain's CDR3 is CASSRTGFNSPLHF. In DNA, the CDR3 is TGTGCCAGCAGCCGGACAGGATTCAATTCACCCCTCCACTTT. The rearrangement joins TRBV3-1 (or the pseudogene TRBV3-2) to TRBJ1-6, with TRBD1 matching 7 bases. Germline V gives CDR1 LGHDT, CDR2 YNNKEL (reference sequence). J was trimmed by 7 bases and V by 4 bases; bases with no gene match: 4. The CDR3 is 14 amino acids.

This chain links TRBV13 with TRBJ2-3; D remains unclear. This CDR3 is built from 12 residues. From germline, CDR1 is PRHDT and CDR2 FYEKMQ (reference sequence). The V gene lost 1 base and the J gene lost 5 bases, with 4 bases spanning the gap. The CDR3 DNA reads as TGTGCCAGCAGCTTAGTCAAAGATACGCAGTATTTT. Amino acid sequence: CASSLVKDTQYF. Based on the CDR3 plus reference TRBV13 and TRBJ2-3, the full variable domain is AAGVIQSPRHLIKEKRETATLKCYPIPRHDTVYWYQQGPGQDPQFLISFYEKMQSDKGSIPDRFSAQQFSDYHSELNMSSLELGDSALYFCASSLVKDTQYFGPGTRLTVL.

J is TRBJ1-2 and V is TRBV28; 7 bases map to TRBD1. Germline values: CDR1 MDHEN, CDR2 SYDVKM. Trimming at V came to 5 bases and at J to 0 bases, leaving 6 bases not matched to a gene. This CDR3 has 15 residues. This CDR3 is CASSLGQASNYGYTF. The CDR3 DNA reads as TGTGCCAGCAGTCTCGGACAGGCATCTAACTATGGCTACACCTTC.

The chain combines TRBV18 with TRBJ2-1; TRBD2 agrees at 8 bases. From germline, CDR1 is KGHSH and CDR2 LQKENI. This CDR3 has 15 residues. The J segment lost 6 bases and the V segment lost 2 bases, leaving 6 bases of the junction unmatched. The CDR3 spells CASSPIAGKFNEQFF. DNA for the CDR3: TGTGCCAGCTCACCAATAGCGGGAAAATTCAATGAGCAGTTCTTC.

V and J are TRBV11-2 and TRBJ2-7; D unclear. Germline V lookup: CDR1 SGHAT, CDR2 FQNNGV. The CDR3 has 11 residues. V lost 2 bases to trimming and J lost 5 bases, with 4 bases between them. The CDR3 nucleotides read TGTGCCAGCAGCTTAAGAGACGAGCAGTACTTC. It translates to CASSLRDEQYF. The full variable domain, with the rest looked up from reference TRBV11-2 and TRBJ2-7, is EAGVAQSPRYKIIEKRQSVAFWCNPISGHATLYWYQQILGQGPKLLIQFQNNGVVDDSQLPKDRFSAERLKGVDSTLKIQPAKLEDSAVYLCASSLRDEQYFGPGTRLTVT.

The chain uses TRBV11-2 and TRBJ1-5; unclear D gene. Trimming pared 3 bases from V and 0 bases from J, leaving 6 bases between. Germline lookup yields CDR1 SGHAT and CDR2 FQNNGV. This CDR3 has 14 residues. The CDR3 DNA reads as TGTGCCAGCAGCTTTGGTGATAGCAATCAGCCCCAGCATTTT. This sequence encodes CASSFGDSNQPQHF.

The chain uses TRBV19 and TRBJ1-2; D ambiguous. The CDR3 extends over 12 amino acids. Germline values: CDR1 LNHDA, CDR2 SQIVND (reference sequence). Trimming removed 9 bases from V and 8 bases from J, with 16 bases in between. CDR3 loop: CASRMKAHGYTF. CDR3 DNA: TGTGCCAGCAGAATGAAGGCCCACGGCTACACCTTC.

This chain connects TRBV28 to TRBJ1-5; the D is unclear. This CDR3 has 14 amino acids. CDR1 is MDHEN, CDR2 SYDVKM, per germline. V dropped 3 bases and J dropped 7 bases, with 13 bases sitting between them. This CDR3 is CASSFTRYGQPQHF. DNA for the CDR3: TGTGCCAGCAGTTTCACGAGGTATGGGCAGCCCCAGCATTTT.

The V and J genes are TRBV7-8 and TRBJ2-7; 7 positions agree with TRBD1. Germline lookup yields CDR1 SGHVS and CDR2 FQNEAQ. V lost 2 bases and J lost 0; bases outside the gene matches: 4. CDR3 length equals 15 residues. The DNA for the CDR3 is TGTGCCAGCAGCTTATCCGGGACAGTCTCCTACGAGCAGTACTTC. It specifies CASSLSGTVSYEQYF. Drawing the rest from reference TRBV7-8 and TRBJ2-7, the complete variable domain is GAGVSQSPRYKVAKRGQDVALRCDPISGHVSLFWYQQALGQGPEFLTYFQNEAQLDKSGLPSDRFFAERPEGSVSTLKIQRTQQEDSAVYLCASSLSGTVSYEQYFGPGTRLTVT.

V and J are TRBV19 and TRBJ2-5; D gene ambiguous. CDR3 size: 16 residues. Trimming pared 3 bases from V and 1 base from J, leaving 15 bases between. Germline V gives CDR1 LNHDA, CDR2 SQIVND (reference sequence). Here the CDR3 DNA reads TGTGCCAGTAGTATGGGTCCTCTAAGGCCCCAAGAGACCCAGTACTTC. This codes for CASSMGPLRPQETQYF.

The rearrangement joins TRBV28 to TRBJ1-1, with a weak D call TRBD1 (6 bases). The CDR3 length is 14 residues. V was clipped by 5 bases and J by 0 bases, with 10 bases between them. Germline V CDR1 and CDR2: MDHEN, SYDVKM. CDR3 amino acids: CASSRTAMNTEAFF. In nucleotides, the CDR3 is TGTGCCAGCAGTCGGACAGCCATGAACACTGAAGCTTTCTTT. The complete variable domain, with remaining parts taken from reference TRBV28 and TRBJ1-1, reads DVKVTQSSRYLVKRTGEKVFLECVQDMDHENMFWYRQDPGLGLRLIYFSYDVKMKEKGDIPEGYSVSREKKERFSLILESASTNQTSMYLCASSRTAMNTEAFFGQGTRLTVV.

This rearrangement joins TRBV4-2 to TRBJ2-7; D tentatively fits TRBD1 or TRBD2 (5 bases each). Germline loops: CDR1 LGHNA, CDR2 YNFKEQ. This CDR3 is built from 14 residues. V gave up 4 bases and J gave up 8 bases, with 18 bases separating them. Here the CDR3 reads CASSPPGTSGQQYF. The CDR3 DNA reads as TGTGCCAGCAGCCCTCCCGGGACGTCAGGGCAGCAGTACTTC.

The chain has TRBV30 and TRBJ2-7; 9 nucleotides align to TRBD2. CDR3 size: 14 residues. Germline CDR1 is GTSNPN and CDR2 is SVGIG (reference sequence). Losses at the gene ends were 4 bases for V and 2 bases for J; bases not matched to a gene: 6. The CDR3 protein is CAWNGAGGPYEQYF. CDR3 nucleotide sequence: TGTGCCTGGAATGGTGCGGGAGGGCCCTACGAGCAGTACTTC.

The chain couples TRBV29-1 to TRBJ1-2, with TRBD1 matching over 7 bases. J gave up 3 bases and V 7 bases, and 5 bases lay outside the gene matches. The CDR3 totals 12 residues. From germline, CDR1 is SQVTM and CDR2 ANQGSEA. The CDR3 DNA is TGCAGCGCCGGGACAGTCGACTATGGCTACACCTTC. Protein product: CSAGTVDYGYTF.

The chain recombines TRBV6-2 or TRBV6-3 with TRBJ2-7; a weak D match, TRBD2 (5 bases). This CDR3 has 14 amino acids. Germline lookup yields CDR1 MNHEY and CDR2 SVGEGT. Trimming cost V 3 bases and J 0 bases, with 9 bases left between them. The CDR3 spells CASSYASGSYEQYF. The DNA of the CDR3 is TGTGCCAGCAGTTATGCCAGCGGCTCCTACGAGCAGTACTTC.

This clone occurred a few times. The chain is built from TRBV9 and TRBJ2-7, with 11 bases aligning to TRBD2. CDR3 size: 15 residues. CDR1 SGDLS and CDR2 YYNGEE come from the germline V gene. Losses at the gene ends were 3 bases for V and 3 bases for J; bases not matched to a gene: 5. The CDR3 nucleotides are TGTGCCAGCAGCGCGGGACTAGCGGAGCACTACGAGCAGTACTTC. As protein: CASSAGLAEHYEQYF.